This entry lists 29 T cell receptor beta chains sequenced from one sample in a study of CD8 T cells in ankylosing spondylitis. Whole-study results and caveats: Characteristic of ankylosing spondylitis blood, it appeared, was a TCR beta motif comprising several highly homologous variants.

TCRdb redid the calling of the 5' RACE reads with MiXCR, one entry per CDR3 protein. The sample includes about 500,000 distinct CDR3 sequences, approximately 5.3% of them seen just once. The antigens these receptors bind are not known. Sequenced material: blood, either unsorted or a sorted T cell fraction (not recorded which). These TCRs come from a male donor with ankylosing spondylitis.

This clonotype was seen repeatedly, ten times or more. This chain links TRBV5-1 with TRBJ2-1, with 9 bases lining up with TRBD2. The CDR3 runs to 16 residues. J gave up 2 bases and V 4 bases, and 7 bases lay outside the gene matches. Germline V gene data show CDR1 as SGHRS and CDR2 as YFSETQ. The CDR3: CASSPLTSGAYNEQFF. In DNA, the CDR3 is TGCGCCAGCAGCCCCCTGACTAGCGGAGCCTACAATGAGCAGTTCTTC.

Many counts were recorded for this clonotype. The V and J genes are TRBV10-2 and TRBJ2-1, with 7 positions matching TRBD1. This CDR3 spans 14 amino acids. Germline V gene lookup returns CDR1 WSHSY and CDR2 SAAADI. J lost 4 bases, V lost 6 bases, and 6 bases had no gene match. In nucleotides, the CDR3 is TGCGCCAGCAGCCAACAGGGGTCGTACAATGAGCAGTTCTTC. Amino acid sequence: CASSQQGSYNEQFF.

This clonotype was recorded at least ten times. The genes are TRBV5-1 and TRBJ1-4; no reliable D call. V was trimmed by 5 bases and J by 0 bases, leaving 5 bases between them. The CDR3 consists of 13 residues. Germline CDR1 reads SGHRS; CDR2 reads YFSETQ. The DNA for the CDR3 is TGCGCCAGCAGGGGTTCAACTAATGAAAAACTGTTTTTT. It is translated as CASRGSTNEKLFF.

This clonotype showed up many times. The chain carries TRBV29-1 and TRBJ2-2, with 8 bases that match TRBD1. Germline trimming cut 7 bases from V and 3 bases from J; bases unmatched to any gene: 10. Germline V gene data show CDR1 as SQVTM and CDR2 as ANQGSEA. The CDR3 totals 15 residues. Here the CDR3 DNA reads TGCAGCGCGTACCCGACAGGGGTTGACACCGGGGAGCTGTTTTTT. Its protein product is CSAYPTGVDTGELFF.

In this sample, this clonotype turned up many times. For the CDR3, the DNA is TGCAGTGCTCGTCTAGCGGGAGAGTTCTACGAGCAGTACTTC. This encodes CSARLAGEFYEQYF. The J gene is TRBJ2-7, the V gene TRBV20-1; 10 nucleotides match TRBD2. In germline, CDR1 is DFQATT, CDR2 SNEGSKA (reference sequence). The CDR3 is 14 residues long. The J segment lost 3 bases and the V segment lost 5 bases, leaving 7 bases of the junction unmatched.

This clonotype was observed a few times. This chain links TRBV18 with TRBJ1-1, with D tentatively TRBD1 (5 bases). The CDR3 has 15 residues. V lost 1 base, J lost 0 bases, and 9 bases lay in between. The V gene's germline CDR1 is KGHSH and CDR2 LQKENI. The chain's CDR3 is CASSPLQDLNTEAFF. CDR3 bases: TGTGCCAGCTCACCACTACAGGACCTGAACACTGAAGCTTTCTTT.

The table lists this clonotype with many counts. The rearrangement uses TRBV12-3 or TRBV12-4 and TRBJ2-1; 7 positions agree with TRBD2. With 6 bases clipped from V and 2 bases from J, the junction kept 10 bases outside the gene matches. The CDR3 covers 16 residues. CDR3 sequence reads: CASRSTWGGTYNEQFF. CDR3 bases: TGTGCCAGCAGGTCGACTTGGGGGGGGACCTACAATGAGCAGTTCTTC.

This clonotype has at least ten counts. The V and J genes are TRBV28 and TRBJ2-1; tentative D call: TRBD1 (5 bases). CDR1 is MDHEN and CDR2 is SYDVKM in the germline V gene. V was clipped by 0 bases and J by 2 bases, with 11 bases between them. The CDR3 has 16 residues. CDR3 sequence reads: CASSLWQGSPYNEQFF. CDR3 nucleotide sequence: TGTGCCAGCAGTTTATGGCAGGGTAGCCCCTACAATGAGCAGTTCTTC.

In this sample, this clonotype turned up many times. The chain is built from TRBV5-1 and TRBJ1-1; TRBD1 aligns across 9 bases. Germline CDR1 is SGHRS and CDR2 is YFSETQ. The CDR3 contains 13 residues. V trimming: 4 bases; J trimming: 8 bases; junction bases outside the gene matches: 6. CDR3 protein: CASSMRGTGEAFF. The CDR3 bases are TGCGCCAGCAGCATGAGGGGGACAGGGGAAGCTTTCTTT.

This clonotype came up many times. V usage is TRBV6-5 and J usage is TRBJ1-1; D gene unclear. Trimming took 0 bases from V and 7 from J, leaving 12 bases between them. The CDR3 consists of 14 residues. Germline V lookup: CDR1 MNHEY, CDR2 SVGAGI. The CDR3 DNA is TGTGCCAGCAGTTACTCGACGGCAGGCCTTGAAGCTTTCTTT. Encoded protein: CASSYSTAGLEAFF.

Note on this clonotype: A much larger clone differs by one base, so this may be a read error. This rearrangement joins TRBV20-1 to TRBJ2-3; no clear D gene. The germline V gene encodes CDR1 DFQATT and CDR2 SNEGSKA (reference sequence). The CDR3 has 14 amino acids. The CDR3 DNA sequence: TGCAGTGCTAGGAGCCATAGCAGCATAGATACGCAGTATTTT. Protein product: CSARSHSSIDTQYF.

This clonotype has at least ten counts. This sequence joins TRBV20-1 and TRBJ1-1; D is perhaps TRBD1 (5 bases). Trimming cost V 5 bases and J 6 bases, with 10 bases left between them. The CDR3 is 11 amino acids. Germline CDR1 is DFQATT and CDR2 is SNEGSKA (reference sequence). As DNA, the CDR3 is TGCAGTGCTTTCAGGGTCCCTGAAGCTTTCTTT. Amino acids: CSAFRVPEAFF.

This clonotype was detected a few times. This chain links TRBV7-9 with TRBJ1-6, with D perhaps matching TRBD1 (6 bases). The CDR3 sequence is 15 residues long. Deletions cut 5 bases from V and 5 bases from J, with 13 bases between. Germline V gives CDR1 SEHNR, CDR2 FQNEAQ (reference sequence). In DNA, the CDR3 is TGTGCCAGCAGCCGACTTAGACAGGATAATTCACCCCTCCACTTT. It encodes CASSRLRQDNSPLHF. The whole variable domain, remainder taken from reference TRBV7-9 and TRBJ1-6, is DTGVSQNPRHKITKRGQNVTFRCDPISEHNRLYWYRQTLGQGPEFLTYFQNEAQLEKSRLLSDRFSAERPKGSFSTLEIQRTEQGDSAMYLCASSRLRQDNSPLHFGNGTRLTVT.

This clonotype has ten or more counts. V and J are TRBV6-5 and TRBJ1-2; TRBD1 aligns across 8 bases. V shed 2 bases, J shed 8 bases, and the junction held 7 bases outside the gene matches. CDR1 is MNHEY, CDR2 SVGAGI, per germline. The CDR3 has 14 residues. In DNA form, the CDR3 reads TGTGCCAGCAGTTACGGCCAGGGGGCGAAAGGCTACACCTTC. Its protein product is CASSYGQGAKGYTF.

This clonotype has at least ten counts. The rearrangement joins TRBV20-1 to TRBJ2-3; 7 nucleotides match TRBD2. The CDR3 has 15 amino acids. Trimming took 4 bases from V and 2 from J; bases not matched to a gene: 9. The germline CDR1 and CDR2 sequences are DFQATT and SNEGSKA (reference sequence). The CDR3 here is CSATSGIWATDTQYF. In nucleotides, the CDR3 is TGCAGTGCTACCAGCGGGATTTGGGCCACAGATACGCAGTATTTT.

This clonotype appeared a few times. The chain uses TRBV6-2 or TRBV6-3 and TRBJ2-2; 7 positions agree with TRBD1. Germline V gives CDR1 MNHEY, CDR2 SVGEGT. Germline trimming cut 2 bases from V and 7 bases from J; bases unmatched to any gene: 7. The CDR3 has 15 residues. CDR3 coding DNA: TGTGCCAGCAGTTACCTGGCACAGGGGAGCGGGGAGCTGTTTTTT. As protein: CASSYLAQGSGELFF.

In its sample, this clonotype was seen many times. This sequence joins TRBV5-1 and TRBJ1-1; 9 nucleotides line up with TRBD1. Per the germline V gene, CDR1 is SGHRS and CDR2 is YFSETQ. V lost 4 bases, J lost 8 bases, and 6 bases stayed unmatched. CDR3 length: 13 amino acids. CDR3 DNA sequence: TGCGCCAGCAGCACAGGGGGCTTTCGCGAAGCTTTCTTT. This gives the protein CASSTGGFREAFF.

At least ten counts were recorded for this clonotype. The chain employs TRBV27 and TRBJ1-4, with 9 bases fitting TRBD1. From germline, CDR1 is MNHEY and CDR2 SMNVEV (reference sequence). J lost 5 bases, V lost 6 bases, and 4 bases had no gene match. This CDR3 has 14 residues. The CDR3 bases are TGTGCCAGCAGAAGACAGGGGGTAAATGAAAAACTGTTTTTT. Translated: CASRRQGVNEKLFF.

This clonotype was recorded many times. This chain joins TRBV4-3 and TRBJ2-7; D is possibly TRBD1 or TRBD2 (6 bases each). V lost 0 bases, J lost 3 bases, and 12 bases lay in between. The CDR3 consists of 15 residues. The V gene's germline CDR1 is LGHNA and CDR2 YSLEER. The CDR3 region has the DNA TGCGCCAGCAGCCAAGATAGGGGGGCCCTCTACGAGCAGTACTTC. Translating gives CASSQDRGALYEQYF.

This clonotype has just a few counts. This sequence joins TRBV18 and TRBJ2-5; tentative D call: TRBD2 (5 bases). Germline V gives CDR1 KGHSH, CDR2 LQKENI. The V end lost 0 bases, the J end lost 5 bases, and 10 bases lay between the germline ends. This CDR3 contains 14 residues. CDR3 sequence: CASSPPNEGETQYF. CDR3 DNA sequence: TGTGCCAGCTCACCACCGAACGAGGGTGAGACCCAGTACTTC.

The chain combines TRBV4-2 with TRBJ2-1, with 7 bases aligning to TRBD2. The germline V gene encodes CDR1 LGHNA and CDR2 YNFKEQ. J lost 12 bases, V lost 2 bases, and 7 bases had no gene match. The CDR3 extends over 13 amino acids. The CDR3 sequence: CASSQLNGRRQFF. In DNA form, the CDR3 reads TGTGCCAGCAGCCAACTAAACGGGAGGAGGCAGTTCTTC.

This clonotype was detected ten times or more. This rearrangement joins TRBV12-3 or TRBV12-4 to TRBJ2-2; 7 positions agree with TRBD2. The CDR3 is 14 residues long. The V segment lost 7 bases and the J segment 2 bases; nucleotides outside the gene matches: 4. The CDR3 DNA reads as TGTGCCAGCAACCTAGCGGCTAACACCGGGGAGCTGTTTTTT. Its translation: CASNLAANTGELFF.

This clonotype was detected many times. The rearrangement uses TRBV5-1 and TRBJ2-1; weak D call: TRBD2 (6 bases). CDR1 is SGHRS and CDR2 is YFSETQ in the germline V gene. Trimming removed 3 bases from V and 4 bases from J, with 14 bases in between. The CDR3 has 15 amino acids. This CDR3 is CASSWGTGAYNEQFF. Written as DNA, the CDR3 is TGCGCCAGCAGCTGGGGGACTGGGGCTTACAATGAGCAGTTCTTC.

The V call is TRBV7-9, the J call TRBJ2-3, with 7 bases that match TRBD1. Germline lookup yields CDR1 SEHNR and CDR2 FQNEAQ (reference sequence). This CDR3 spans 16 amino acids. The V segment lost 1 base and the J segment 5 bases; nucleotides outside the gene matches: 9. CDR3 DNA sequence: TGTGCCAGCAGCTTAGGTGCAGGGGGATTGAAAGATACGCAGTATTTT. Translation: CASSLGAGGLKDTQYF.

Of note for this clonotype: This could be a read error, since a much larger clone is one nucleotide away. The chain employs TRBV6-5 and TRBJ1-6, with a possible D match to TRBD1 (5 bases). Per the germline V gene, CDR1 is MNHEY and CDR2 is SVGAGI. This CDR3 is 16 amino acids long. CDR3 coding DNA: TGTGCCAGCAGTTACCCCGCTGGGGGGAAGGGTTCACCCCTCTACTTT. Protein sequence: CASSYPAGGKGSPLYF.

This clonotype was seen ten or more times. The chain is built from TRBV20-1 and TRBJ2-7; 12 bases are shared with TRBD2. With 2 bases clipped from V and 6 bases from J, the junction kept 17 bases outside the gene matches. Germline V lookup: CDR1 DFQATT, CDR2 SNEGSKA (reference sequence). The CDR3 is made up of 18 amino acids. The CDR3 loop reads CSARRGPSSGRATGEQYF. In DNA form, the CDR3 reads TGCAGTGCTAGAAGGGGTCCTTCTAGCGGGAGGGCCACCGGCGAGCAGTACTTC.

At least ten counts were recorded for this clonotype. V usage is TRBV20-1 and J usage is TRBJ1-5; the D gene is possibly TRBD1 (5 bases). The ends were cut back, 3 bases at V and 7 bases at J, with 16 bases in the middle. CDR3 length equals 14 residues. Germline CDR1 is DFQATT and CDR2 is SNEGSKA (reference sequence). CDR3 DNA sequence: TGCAGTGCTAGTTGGGGCACCCTGGAACAGCCCCAGCATTTT. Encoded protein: CSASWGTLEQPQHF.

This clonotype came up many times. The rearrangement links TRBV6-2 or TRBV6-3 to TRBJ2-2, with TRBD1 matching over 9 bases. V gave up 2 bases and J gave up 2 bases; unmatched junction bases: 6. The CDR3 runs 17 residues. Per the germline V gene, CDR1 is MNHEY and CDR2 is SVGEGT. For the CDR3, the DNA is TGTGCCAGCAGTTACGATAGGGACAGGGTAAACACCGGGGAGCTGTTTTTT. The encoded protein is CASSYDRDRVNTGELFF.

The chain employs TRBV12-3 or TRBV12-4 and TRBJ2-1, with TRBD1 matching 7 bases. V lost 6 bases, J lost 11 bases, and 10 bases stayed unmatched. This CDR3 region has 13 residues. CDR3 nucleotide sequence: TGTGCCAGCAGGGAACCGGGACAGATAAAGCAGTTCTTC. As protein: CASREPGQIKQFF.